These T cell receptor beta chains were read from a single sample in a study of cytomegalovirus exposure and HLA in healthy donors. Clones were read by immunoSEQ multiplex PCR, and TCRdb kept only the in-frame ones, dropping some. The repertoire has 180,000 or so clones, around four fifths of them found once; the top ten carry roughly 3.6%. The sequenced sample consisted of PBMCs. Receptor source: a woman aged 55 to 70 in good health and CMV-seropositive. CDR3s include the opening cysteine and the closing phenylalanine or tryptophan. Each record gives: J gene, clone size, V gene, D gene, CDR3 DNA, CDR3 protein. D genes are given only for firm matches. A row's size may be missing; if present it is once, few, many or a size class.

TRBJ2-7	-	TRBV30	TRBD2	TGTGCCTGGAGCTCACCTCTCCCAGGGAGGGGATTGGGCTACGAGCAGTACTTC	CAWSSPLPGRGLGYEQYF
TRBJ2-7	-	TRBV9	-	TGTGCCAGCAGCTATGGGAGAAGGAGCTCCTACGAGCAGTACTTC	CASSYGRRSSYEQYF
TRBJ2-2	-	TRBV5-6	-	TGTGCCAGCAGTTCTCCGGAGTCCCTTAACACCGGGGAGCTGTTTTTT	CASSSPESLNTGELFF
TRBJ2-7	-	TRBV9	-	TGTGCCAGCAGCGTAGATCTAGCGAAATCCTACGAGCAGTACTTC	CASSVDLAKSYEQYF
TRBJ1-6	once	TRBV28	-	TGTGCCAGCAGTCAGCGGCAAGATCGTAATTCACCCCTCCACTTT	CASSQRQDRNSPLHF
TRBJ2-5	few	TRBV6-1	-	TGTGCCAGCAGCCCCGGACAGTCCGAAGAGACCCAGTACTTC	CASSPGQSEETQYF
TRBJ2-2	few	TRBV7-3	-	TGTGCCAGCAGCTTCCCGGGAACCGGGGAGCTGTTTTTT	CASSFPGTGELFF
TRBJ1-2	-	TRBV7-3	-	TGTGCCAGCAGCTTAACGGGAGGCTATGGCTACACCTTC	CASSLTGGYGYTF
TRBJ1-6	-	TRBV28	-	TGTGCCAGCAGTTTGGTGGGCCAGGCAAACTATAATTCACCCCTCCACTTT	CASSLVGQANYNSPLHF
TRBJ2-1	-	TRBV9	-	TGTGCCAGCAGCCAGACCGGACTAACTAACAATGAGCAGTTCTTC	CASSQTGLTNNEQFF
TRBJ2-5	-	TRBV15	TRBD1	TGTGCCACCAGCAAATTCCGGACAGGACTTCAAGAGACCCAGTACTTC	CATSKFRTGLQETQYF
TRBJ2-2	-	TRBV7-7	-	TGTGCCAGCAGCTCCCCGGACAGAAACACCGGGGAGCTGTTTTTT	CASSSPDRNTGELFF
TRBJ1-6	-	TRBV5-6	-	TGTGCCAGCAGCTTGGCCAGGTATTCACCCCTCCACTTT	CASSLARYSPLHF
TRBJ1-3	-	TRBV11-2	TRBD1	TGTGCCAGCAGCTGGGACAGATTCTCTGGAAACACCATATATTTT	CASSWDRFSGNTIYF
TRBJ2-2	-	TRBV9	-	TGTGCCAGCAGCGGTAGAGGCCGGGGCCAGGGGCGAGACTACAGCGGGGAGCTGTTTTTT	CASSGRGRGQGRDYSGELFF
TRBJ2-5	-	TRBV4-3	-	TGCGCCAGCAGCCAAGATGGGGAGTACCAAGAGACCCAGTACTTC	CASSQDGEYQETQYF
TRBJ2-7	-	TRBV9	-	TGTGCCAGCAGCGCTCGACTAGGACTTGAACACGAGCAGTACTTC	CASSARLGLEHEQYF
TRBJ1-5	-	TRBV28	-	TGTGCCAGCAGTTCCTTCGACAGGCCACATCAGCCCCAGCATTTT	CASSSFDRPHQPQHF
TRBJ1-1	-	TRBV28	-	TGTGCCAGCTCCTACCGTGGGACAAGAAGCGAAGCTTTCTTT	CASSYRGTRSEAFF
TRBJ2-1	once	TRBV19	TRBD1	TGTGCCAGTACCCAGTGGACAGGCGACAATGAGCAGTTCTTC	CASTQWTGDNEQFF
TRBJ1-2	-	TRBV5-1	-	TGCGCCAGCAGCTTGGCCAGGGGTTCGGTGGCTAACTATGGCTACACCTTC	CASSLARGSVANYGYTF
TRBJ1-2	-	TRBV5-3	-	TGTGCCAGAAGCTTGGGCGGGAAGGGGTTTACCTTC	CARSLGGKGFTF
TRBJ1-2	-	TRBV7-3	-	TGTGCCAGCAGCCCAACAACTAACTATGGCTACACCTTC	CASSPTTNYGYTF
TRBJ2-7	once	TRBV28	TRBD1	TGTGCCAGCAGGGAGACCGGGACAGGGGTCGCCTACGAGCAGTACTTC	CASRETGTGVAYEQYF
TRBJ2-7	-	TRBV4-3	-	TGCGCCAGCAGCCAAGATACATCAGCCTACGAGCAGTACTTC	CASSQDTSAYEQYF